This T cell receptor beta chain originates from a study of blood T cell repertoires in COVID-19. For the study at large: From the United States, Italy and Spain came samples of acute and convalescent COVID-19.

This clone was found once. The germline V gene has CDR1 LNHDA and CDR2 SQIVND (reference sequence). The CDR3 runs 17 residues. V trimming: 4 bases; J trimming: 5 bases; junction bases outside the gene matches: 8. Residents of 24 US areas, aged about 18 to 95 years, made up the participants. Libraries were prepared by immunoSEQ multiplex PCR; TCRdb keeps only in-frame clonotypes and omits some of them. The sample includes 110,000 to 150,000 clones, about 87% of them seen just once. The genes are TRBV19 and TRBJ2-1, with 13 bases aligning to TRBD2. The sequence came from a man aged 55-75 years who had recovered from COVID-19. The sample consisted of PBMCs or T cells enriched from blood (not recorded which). This CDR3 reads CASSTPGLAGINNEQFF. CDR3 nucleotide sequence: TGTGCCAGTAGTACACCGGGACTAGCGGGGATAAACAATGAGCAGTTCTTC.